The 15 T cell receptor beta chains below come from one sample, sequenced in a study of blood T cell repertoires in COVID-19. This table comes from immunoSEQ multiplex PCR, and its TCRdb copy is limited to in-frame clones, with some not included. This sample has about 50,000 clones, with over 90% found just once. Input material: peripheral blood. These receptors all stem from a man aged 50 to 60 with active COVID-19.

The CDR3 DNA reads as TGTGCCAGCACCCCGGGGGGTCAAATGAACACTGAAGCTTTCTTT. It specifies CASTPGGQMNTEAFF. The rearrangement uses TRBV5-6 and TRBJ1-1, with D possibly being TRBD1 (5 bases). CDR1 SGHDT and CDR2 YYEEEE come from the germline V gene. The CDR3 has 15 amino acids. Trimming took off 6 bases at V and 0 bases at J, with 15 bases between the two ends.

The gene calls are TRBV28 and TRBJ2-1; weak D call: TRBD1 (6 bases). Germline CDR1 is MDHEN and CDR2 is SYDVKM. V dropped 4 bases and J dropped 5 bases, with 18 bases sitting between them. The CDR3 contains 16 residues. CDR3: CASSSVQGNPHNEQFF. CDR3 coding DNA: TGTGCCAGCAGTTCGGTACAGGGAAACCCCCACAATGAGCAGTTCTTC.

The chain carries TRBV27 and TRBJ2-7; 7 positions match TRBD2. The V gene end was trimmed by 6 bases and the J gene end by 2 bases; junction bases not matched to a gene: 7. This CDR3 has 14 amino acids. Germline CDR1 reads MNHEY; CDR2 reads SMNVEV (reference sequence). CDR3 amino acids: CASRKRGTTYEQYF. CDR3 coding DNA: TGTGCCAGCAGAAAGCGGGGTACTACCTACGAGCAGTACTTC.

This clone was detected only a few times. V usage is TRBV5-4 and J usage is TRBJ2-3; no reliable D call. The CDR3 runs to 12 residues. Germline CDR1 reads SGHNT; CDR2 reads YYREEE (reference sequence). V gave up 6 bases and J gave up 0 bases, with 5 bases separating them. CDR3 protein: CASTSSTDTQYF. For the CDR3, the DNA is TGTGCCAGCACCTCTAGCACAGATACGCAGTATTTT.

The chain employs TRBV5-6 and TRBJ1-2; perhaps TRBD1 as D (6 bases). The CDR3 runs 14 residues. Germline assignment: CDR1 SGHDT and CDR2 YYEEEE. The V and J ends lost 5 bases and 2 bases respectively, with 13 bases between them. The CDR3 spells CASRKGQLNYGYTF. The CDR3 DNA follows: TGTGCCAGCAGAAAGGGACAACTGAACTATGGCTACACCTTC.

The chain uses TRBV2 and TRBJ1-5, with D unresolved. This CDR3 is built from 15 residues. The V end was cut by 4 bases, the J end by 4 bases, with 14 bases between. Germline-derived CDR1 and CDR2 are SNHLY and FYNNEI. CDR3 sequence: CASSGWQALNQPQHF. The DNA of the CDR3 is TGTGCCAGCAGTGGTTGGCAGGCCCTAAATCAGCCCCAGCATTTT.

The chain carries TRBV7-3 and TRBJ2-1; TRBD2 might be the D (5 bases). The germline V and J ends were trimmed by 1 base and 5 bases, with 15 bases remaining between them. The CDR3 runs 16 residues. The germline gives CDR1 SGHTA, CDR2 FQGTGA. In nucleotides, the CDR3 is TGTGCCAGCAGCTTAAGTGGTGGGAGTACCCACAATGAGCAGTTCTTC. This encodes CASSLSGGSTHNEQFF.

The table lists this clone with a few counts. The chain has TRBV18 and TRBJ1-5; 8 bases are shared with TRBD1. CDR1 and CDR2 from the germline V gene are KGHSH and LQKENI. After removal of 2 bases from V and 3 bases from J, the junction contained 6 bases not matched to a gene. The CDR3 loop spans 16 amino acids. The CDR3, as DNA: TGTGCCAGCTCACCATTTACAGGGGGGTACAATCAGCCCCAGCATTTT. This gives the protein CASSPFTGGYNQPQHF.

This chain links TRBV27 with TRBJ2-1; the match to TRBD1 covers 10 bases. The CDR3 loop spans 14 amino acids. Germline CDR1 is MNHEY and CDR2 is SMNVEV (reference sequence). The V gene end was trimmed by 10 bases and the J gene end by 4 bases; junction bases not matched to a gene: 7. The CDR3 DNA follows: TGTGCCACCCTACCGGGACAGGGGTACAATGAGCAGTTCTTC. Translation: CATLPGQGYNEQFF.

The chain recombines TRBV4-3 with TRBJ2-1, with D maybe TRBD1 (5 bases). Germline V gene data show CDR1 as LGHNA and CDR2 as YSLEER. V was cut by 4 bases and J by 6 bases, with 19 bases left in between. The CDR3 sequence is 16 residues long. The CDR3 spells CASSLTTGLGPNEQFF. CDR3 DNA: TGCGCCAGCAGCCTAACAACAGGTTTGGGCCCCAATGAGCAGTTCTTC.

This sequence joins TRBV7-8 and TRBJ2-1, with D perhaps matching TRBD1 (6 bases). The CDR3 loop spans 16 amino acids. Germline loops: CDR1 SGHVS, CDR2 FQNEAQ. V dropped 1 base and J dropped 1 base, with 11 bases sitting between them. The CDR3 is CASSLGGTGSYNEQFF. CDR3 nucleotides: TGTGCCAGCAGCTTAGGGGGAACAGGGTCCTACAATGAGCAGTTCTTC.

The genes are TRBV7-3 and TRBJ2-7; 7 bases align to TRBD1. The CDR3 totals 15 residues. Trimming cost V 0 bases and J 2 bases; bases outside gene matches: 4. Germline V CDR1 and CDR2: SGHTA, FQGTGA. This CDR3 reads CASSLTQGSTYEQYF. The CDR3 bases are TGTGCCAGCAGCTTAACACAGGGGAGCACCTACGAGCAGTACTTC.

The CDR3 loop reads CASSRRGGNGNIQYF. The CDR3 DNA follows: TGTGCCAGCAGCCGGCGGGGGGGGAACGGGAACATTCAGTACTTC. The gene calls are TRBV28 and TRBJ2-4; 9 nucleotides line up with TRBD2. The CDR3 spans 15 residues. J lost 7 bases, V lost 6 bases, and 10 bases had no gene match. The germline gives CDR1 MDHEN, CDR2 SYDVKM.

The V gene is TRBV9, the J gene TRBJ2-1, with D perhaps TRBD2 (6 bases). Trimming cost V 0 bases and J 6 bases, with 10 bases left between them. Germline assignment: CDR1 SGDLS and CDR2 YYNGEE. The CDR3 totals 14 residues. In DNA, the CDR3 is TGTGCCAGCAGCGTAGCGGGAGCCGCCAATGAGCAGTTCTTC. This encodes CASSVAGAANEQFF.

V is TRBV3-1 (or the pseudogene TRBV3-2) and J is TRBJ1-5, with 9 bases aligning to TRBD1. Per the germline V gene, CDR1 is LGHDT and CDR2 is YNNKEL (reference sequence). The V gene end was trimmed by 2 bases and the J gene end by 2 bases; junction bases not matched to a gene: 4. The CDR3 runs to 16 residues. The CDR3 region is CASSQTWTGGNQPQHF. CDR3 in DNA: TGTGCCAGCAGCCAAACTTGGACAGGGGGCAATCAGCCCCAGCATTTT.